Listed here are 9 T cell receptor beta chains from one sample, sequenced in a study of beta chain features in type 1 diabetes. TCRB transcripts that were expressed got sequenced, as all of the isolated RNA had been reverse transcribed. Profiling relied on immunoSEQ multiplex PCR, and the TCRdb table lists in-frame clones only, not all of them. The table shows fewer than 250,000 clones, with 9.6% occurring only once. The sequencing sample was made of naive CD4+ T cells from blood. The receptor source for this set is a woman between 18 and 29 years old in good health.

The chain has TRBV4-1 and TRBJ1-1; 7 nucleotides align to TRBD1. The germline CDR1 and CDR2 sequences are MGHRA and YSYEKL. Germline trimming cut 4 bases from V and 4 bases from J; bases unmatched to any gene: 6. The CDR3 spans 14 residues. CDR3 in amino acids: CASSRGGLGTEAFF. Written as DNA, the CDR3 is TGCGCCAGCAGCCGAGGGGGCTTGGGCACTGAAGCTTTCTTT.

The chain is built from TRBV7-2 and TRBJ2-1, with D possibly matching TRBD2 (6 bases). Trimming took 5 bases from V and 4 from J, leaving 21 bases between them. There are 17 residues in the CDR3. CDR1 is SGHTA, CDR2 FQGNSA, per germline. The CDR3 region has the DNA TGTGCCAGCAGCCCACGTCGGGGGTCCAGCAGGTACAATGAGCAGTTCTTC. Amino acids: CASSPRRGSSRYNEQFF.

This clone was seen a handful of times. The chain carries TRBV5-1 and TRBJ1-4; TRBD1 might be the D (6 bases). V gave up 0 bases and J gave up 7 bases, with 13 bases separating them. The CDR3 covers 15 residues. Looked up from germline, CDR1 is SGHRS and CDR2 is YFSETQ. The CDR3 nucleotides read TGCGCCAGCAGCTTGGCCCTTCTAGGGGGTGAAAAACTGTTTTTT. This encodes CASSLALLGGEKLFF.

This chain links TRBV7-9 with TRBJ2-1, with a possible D match to TRBD1 (6 bases). The CDR3 is 15 residues long. V lost 3 bases, J lost 8 bases, and 17 bases lay in between. CDR1 is SEHNR, CDR2 FQNEAQ, per germline (reference sequence). The CDR3 region has the DNA TGTGCCAGCAGCTTCAGGGTAACAGGGAGCGATGAGCAGTTCTTC. Amino acid sequence: CASSFRVTGSDEQFF. Variable domain in full (rest from reference TRBV7-9 and TRBJ2-1): DTGVSQNPRHKITKRGQNVTFRCDPISEHNRLYWYRQTLGQGPEFLTYFQNEAQLEKSRLLSDRFSAERPKGSFSTLEIQRTEQGDSAMYLCASSFRVTGSDEQFFGPGTRLTVL.

The genes are TRBV11-2 and TRBJ1-1; TRBD1 is a possible D gene (6 bases). CDR1 and CDR2 from the germline V gene are SGHAT and FQNNGV. CDR3 length: 15 residues. V was cut by 1 base and J by 5 bases, with 14 bases left in between. The CDR3 sequence: CASSLVRGGQTEAFF. The CDR3, as DNA: TGTGCCAGCAGCTTAGTTAGGGGGGGACAAACTGAAGCTTTCTTT. The full variable domain, with the rest looked up from reference TRBV11-2 and TRBJ1-1, is EAGVAQSPRYKIIEKRQSVAFWCNPISGHATLYWYQQILGQGPKLLIQFQNNGVVDDSQLPKDRFSAERLKGVDSTLKIQPAKLEDSAVYLCASSLVRGGQTEAFFGQGTRLTVV.

The J gene is TRBJ2-1, the V gene TRBV29-1; 7 positions agree with TRBD1. This CDR3 is built from 16 residues. Trimming at V came to 7 bases and at J to 2 bases, leaving 14 bases not matched to a gene. CDR1 and CDR2 from the germline V gene are SQVTM and ANQGSEA. The CDR3 DNA reads TGCAGCGCCAAGGGGGCAAAAAGCGAGGCCTACAATGAGCAGTTCTTC. It is translated as CSAKGAKSEAYNEQFF.

V is TRBV5-4 and J is TRBJ2-7; TRBD2 agrees at 7 bases. The germline V gene has CDR1 SGHNT and CDR2 YYREEE (reference sequence). J was trimmed by 6 bases and V by 4 bases; bases with no gene match: 7. This CDR3 has 13 residues. The CDR3 nucleotides are TGTGCCAGCAGCCTGATACTAGCGTCCGAGCAGTACTTC. As protein: CASSLILASEQYF.

The chain employs TRBV5-1 and TRBJ2-1; D call uncertain. Germline CDR1 is SGHRS and CDR2 is YFSETQ. The CDR3 is made up of 15 amino acids. Trimming removed 4 bases at V and 6 bases at J, with 17 bases between. The CDR3 DNA reads as TGCGCCAGCAGCCCTCGTGAAAGTAGAGGCAATGAGCAGTTCTTC. Translating gives CASSPRESRGNEQFF.

A few counts support this clone. The CDR3 is CASSFPGRETQYF. The CDR3 DNA reads TGCGCCAGCAGCTTCCCGGGTAGGGAGACCCAGTACTTC. This sequence joins TRBV5-1 and TRBJ2-5; D remains ambiguous. The CDR3 runs to 13 residues. Trimming took off 2 bases at V and 5 bases at J, with 10 bases between the two ends. Germline CDR1 reads SGHRS; CDR2 reads YFSETQ. The variable domain in full, with the rest retrieved from reference TRBV5-1 and TRBJ2-5, is KAGVTQTPRYLIKTRGQQVTLSCSPISGHRSVSWYQQTPGQGLQFLFEYFSETQRNKGNFPGRFSGRQFSNSRSEMNVSTLELGDSALYLCASSFPGRETQYFGPGTRLLVL.